One sample yielded the 27 T cell receptor beta chains listed below, sequenced in a study of T cells in Graves' hyperthyroidism and ophthalmopathy. It was RNA transcripts that yielded the amplified TCR beta CDR3 regions. TCR CDR3 underwent first-round RT-PCR with the HTBI primer set. Via MiXCR, TCRdb re-called the multiplex PCR reads, giving one row per CDR3 protein. The sample has approximately 710,000 distinct CDR3 sequences, approximately 15% seen once. Material for sequencing was blood. These receptors were taken from a man aged 45-60 years with Graves' hyperthyroidism.

This clonotype was seen only a few times. The J gene is TRBJ2-6, the V gene TRBV25-1; TRBD2 matches 9 bases. The trim removed 6 bases at V and 0 bases at J, leaving 9 bases unmatched. Germline lookup yields CDR1 MGHDK and CDR2 SYGVNS. The CDR3 is 18 amino acids. CDR3 DNA: TGTGCCAGCAGCCGAGCGGGGGGTGACTCCTCTGGGGCCAACGTCCTGACTTTC. Protein: CASSRAGGDSSGANVLTF. Full variable domain (remainder filled in from reference TRBV25-1 and TRBJ2-6): EADIYQTPRYLVIGTGKKITLECSQTMGHDKMYWYQQDPGMELHLIHYSYGVNSTEKGDLSSESTVSRIRTEHFPLTLESARPSHTSQYLCASSRAGGDSSGANVLTFGAGSRLTVL.

This clonotype has ten or more counts. V gene TRBV11-2 combines with J gene TRBJ2-4; D might be TRBD2 (6 bases). The CDR3 contains 14 residues. The germline V and J ends were trimmed by 3 bases and 6 bases, with 12 bases remaining between them. CDR1 is SGHAT, CDR2 FQNNGV, per germline. In nucleotides, the CDR3 is TGTGCCAGCAGCTTCGGACTTAGCGGAAACATTCAGTACTTC. Translation gives CASSFGLSGNIQYF. Full variable domain (missing parts from reference TRBV11-2 and TRBJ2-4): EAGVAQSPRYKIIEKRQSVAFWCNPISGHATLYWYQQILGQGPKLLIQFQNNGVVDDSQLPKDRFSAERLKGVDSTLKIQPAKLEDSAVYLCASSFGLSGNIQYFGAGTRLSVL.

This clonotype occurred many times. J is TRBJ2-3 and V is TRBV28; TRBD2 matches 9 bases. The CDR3 is made up of 16 amino acids. V trimming: 5 bases; J trimming: 5 bases; junction bases outside the gene matches: 11. Per germline, CDR1 MDHEN and CDR2 SYDVKM. The CDR3: CASSIAGARFKDTQYF. The CDR3 DNA sequence: TGTGCCAGCAGTATAGCGGGAGCCCGATTCAAAGATACGCAGTATTTT.

This clonotype was seen ten or more times. V usage is TRBV15 and J usage is TRBJ2-1; TRBD1 might be the D (5 bases). CDR1 is LNHNV and CDR2 is YYDKDF in the germline V gene (reference sequence). Trimming removed 8 bases from V and 7 bases from J, with 18 bases in between. The CDR3 runs 14 residues. The CDR3 reads CATRGQAVWNEQFF. The CDR3 DNA follows: TGTGCCACCCGAGGACAAGCTGTCTGGAATGAGCAGTTCTTC.

The gene calls are TRBV19 and TRBJ1-2, with D unclear. Germline CDR1 and CDR2: LNHDA and SQIVND (reference sequence). The CDR3 consists of 12 residues. Trimming shortened V by 4 bases and J by 3 bases, and 6 bases separated the two germline ends. In nucleotides, the CDR3 is TGTGCCAGTAGTAGGTTGGACTATGGCTACACCTTC. This translates into CASSRLDYGYTF. Complete variable domain (other parts from reference TRBV19 and TRBJ1-2): DGGITQSPKYLFRKEGQNVTLSCEQNLNHDAMYWYRQDPGQGLRLIYYSQIVNDFQKGDIAEGYSVSREKKESFPLTVTSAQKNPTAFYLCASSRLDYGYTFGSGTRLTVV.

The chain recombines TRBV14 with TRBJ2-3, with 9 bases that match TRBD2. J gave up 5 bases and V 1 base, and 7 bases lay outside the gene matches. CDR1 SGHDN and CDR2 FVKESK come from the germline V gene. This CDR3 region has 16 residues. The CDR3 bases are TGTGCCAGCAGCCAAGGGCTCGGGACTAGCCAAGATACGCAGTATTTT. As protein: CASSQGLGTSQDTQYF. The whole variable domain, filled in from reference TRBV14 and TRBJ2-3, reads EAGVTQFPSHSVIEKGQTVTLRCDPISGHDNLYWYRRVMGKEIKFLLHFVKESKQDESGMPNNRFLAERTGGTYSTLKVQPAELEDSGVYFCASSQGLGTSQDTQYFGPGTRLTVL.

Remarks on this clonotype: A much bigger clone sits one base away, suggesting this may be a read error. V usage is TRBV11-3 and J usage is TRBJ2-3; D may match TRBD1 or TRBD2 (6 bases each). Germline lookup yields CDR1 SGHNT and CDR2 YENEEA. The CDR3 length is 15 residues. In DNA form, the CDR3 reads TGTGCCAGCAGCCCCACCGTGGGGGGCACAGATACGAAGTATTTT. As protein: CASSPTVGGTDTKYF.

This rearrangement joins TRBV10-2 to TRBJ2-1; unclear D gene. V was cut by 0 bases and J by 5 bases, with 2 bases left in between. The germline gives CDR1 WSHSY, CDR2 SAAADI. The CDR3 length is 12 residues. CDR3 DNA: TGCGCCAGCAGTGAGTCTAACAATGAGCAGTTCTTC. Residues: CASSESNNEQFF.

This clonotype was seen only once. In DNA, the CDR3 is TGCGCCAGCAGCTTGGACGGGGGGGGGAGCAATCAGCCCCAGCATTTT. It specifies CASSLDGGGSNQPQHF. This chain joins TRBV5-1 and TRBJ1-5, with a possible D match to TRBD1 (5 bases). Trimming cost V 0 bases and J 1 base, with 11 bases left between them. CDR3 size: 16 residues. The germline V gene has CDR1 SGHRS and CDR2 YFSETQ.

This clonotype has just a few counts. A much larger clone sits a single nucleotide away, making a read error possible. The conserved phenylalanine or tryptophan normally closing the CDR3 is absent here, so this likely arose from a read error. This sequence joins TRBV12-3 or TRBV12-4 and TRBJ2-1; TRBD2 matches at 10 bases. V trimming: 5 bases; J trimming: 4 bases; junction bases outside the gene matches: 5. The CDR3 is 15 residues long. CDR3 DNA sequence: TGTGCCAGCAGTCTGAAGCGGGGGGGATACAATGAGCAGTTCTCC. It specifies CASSLKRGGYNEQFS.

The genes are TRBV6-2 or TRBV6-3 and TRBJ2-1, with 13 bases lining up with TRBD2. Trimming at V came to 6 bases and at J to 3 bases, leaving 8 bases not matched to a gene. The germline gives CDR1 MNHEY, CDR2 SVGEGT. The CDR3 loop spans 17 amino acids. CDR3 in DNA: TGTGCCAGCAGCCTCGGACTAGCGGGAGTCCTCTACAATGAGCAGTTCTTC. The encoded protein is CASSLGLAGVLYNEQFF.

In its sample, this clonotype was seen a few times. This sequence joins TRBV28 and TRBJ1-5, with no clear D. The CDR3 is 12 amino acids. The V gene's germline CDR1 is MDHEN and CDR2 SYDVKM. Trimming stripped 2 bases from V and 13 bases from J, with 12 bases between. The CDR3 loop is CASSLGYRPQHF. The CDR3, as DNA: TGTGCCAGCAGTTTAGGTTATAGGCCTCAGCATTTT.

This clonotype has at least ten counts. The chain couples TRBV20-1 to TRBJ2-7; tentatively, D is TRBD2 (7 bases). Germline V gives CDR1 DFQATT, CDR2 SNEGSKA (reference sequence). The CDR3 has 15 amino acids. V gave up 1 base and J gave up 4 bases, with 17 bases separating them. The CDR3 region has the DNA TGCAGTGCTAGAGGGCTGGGAGGGGGACTGTACGAGCAGTACTTC. As protein: CSARGLGGGLYEQYF.

This clonotype has only a few counts. This sequence joins TRBV13 and TRBJ2-5; D may be TRBD2 (5 bases). The CDR3 sequence is 14 residues long. Trimming stripped 8 bases from V and 0 bases from J, with 13 bases between. Germline loops: CDR1 PRHDT, CDR2 FYEKMQ (reference sequence). CDR3: CASANWEYQETQYF. CDR3 nucleotides: TGTGCCAGCGCGAATTGGGAGTACCAAGAGACCCAGTACTTC.

This chain connects TRBV14 to TRBJ2-7; possibly TRBD2 for D (6 bases). The germline gives CDR1 SGHDN, CDR2 FVKESK. The V and J ends lost 3 bases and 0 bases respectively, with 21 bases between them. The CDR3 runs to 18 residues. CDR3 nucleotide sequence: TGTGCCAGCAGCCAGGGGAGGTTTCCGAGCCGAAGCTCCTACGAGCAGTACTTC. Residues: CASSQGRFPSRSSYEQYF.

J is TRBJ2-7 and V is TRBV6-2 or TRBV6-3, with D uncertain. Germline V gene data show CDR1 as MNHEY and CDR2 as SVGEGT. The CDR3 extends over 15 amino acids. Trimming left V 2 bases short and J 0 bases short, with 11 bases between. The CDR3 nucleotides are TGTGCCAGCAGTTACCCCTTTGGTAACTCCTACGAGCAGTACTTC. Amino acids: CASSYPFGNSYEQYF.

Ten or more counts support this clonotype. The V call is TRBV28, the J call TRBJ1-1, with TRBD1 identical over 9 bases. CDR3 length: 14 residues. Trimming took 7 bases from V and 3 from J; bases not matched to a gene: 6. Germline V CDR1 and CDR2: MDHEN, SYDVKM. The chain's CDR3 is CASNDRGKDTEAFF. CDR3 in DNA: TGTGCCAGCAATGACAGGGGGAAGGACACTGAAGCTTTCTTT.

In its sample, this clonotype was seen a few times. The CDR3 here is CASSPTGYLTDTQYF. DNA for the CDR3: TGTGCCAGCAGCCCCACGGGCTACCTGACAGATACGCAGTATTTT. The chain uses TRBV9 and TRBJ2-3; D gene uncertain. This CDR3 has 15 residues. With 4 bases removed from V and 3 bases from J, the gap between germline ends came to 15 bases. Germline V gives CDR1 SGDLS, CDR2 YYNGEE.

The chain employs TRBV11-2 and TRBJ2-3, with 10 positions matching TRBD2. Germline CDR1 SGHAT, CDR2 FQNNGV. V trimming: 0 bases; J trimming: 4 bases; junction bases outside the gene matches: 10. This CDR3 contains 18 residues. The CDR3 sequence is CASSLDLASGSWADTQYF. CDR3 nucleotides: TGTGCCAGCAGCTTAGATTTGGCTAGCGGGAGTTGGGCAGATACGCAGTATTTT.

This clonotype came up a few times. The chain combines TRBV13 with TRBJ2-1, with 8 bases identical to TRBD1. Trimming removed 0 bases from V and 0 bases from J; junction bases left unmatched: 4. Germline values: CDR1 PRHDT, CDR2 FYEKMQ (reference sequence). This CDR3 contains 17 residues. The CDR3 DNA reads as TGTGCCAGCAGCTTAGGCCGACAGGGGAGCTCCTACAATGAGCAGTTCTTC. It encodes CASSLGRQGSSYNEQFF.

This clonotype has at least ten counts. This chain uses TRBV10-3 with TRBJ1-1, with 7 bases fitting TRBD1. CDR3 length: 15 residues. The V segment lost 3 bases and the J segment 1 base; nucleotides outside the gene matches: 5. The germline V gene has CDR1 ENHRY and CDR2 SYGVKD. CDR3: CAISDDRQGNTEAFF. The DNA of the CDR3 is TGTGCCATCAGTGACGATCGACAGGGGAACACTGAAGCTTTCTTT.

This clonotype was detected ten times or more. The chain employs TRBV12-3 or TRBV12-4 and TRBJ1-3; the D is unclear. The CDR3 covers 14 residues. With 3 bases removed from V and 2 bases from J, the gap between germline ends came to 8 bases. In DNA, the CDR3 is TGTGCCAGCAGTTTGAGGTCGGCTGGAAACACCATATATTTT. The encoded protein is CASSLRSAGNTIYF.

The table lists this clonotype with many counts. The J gene is TRBJ2-7, the V gene TRBV7-9; the match to TRBD2 covers 13 bases. The V gene end was trimmed by 5 bases and the J gene end by 6 bases; junction bases not matched to a gene: 10. Germline V gives CDR1 SEHNR, CDR2 FQNEAQ (reference sequence). The CDR3 has 16 amino acids. The CDR3 here is CASSPRTSGSISEQYF. The CDR3 DNA reads as TGTGCCAGCAGCCCCAGGACTAGCGGGAGCATCTCCGAGCAGTACTTC. Using reference TRBV7-9 and TRBJ2-7 for the parts outside the CDR3, the full variable domain is DTGVSQNPRHKITKRGQNVTFRCDPISEHNRLYWYRQTLGQGPEFLTYFQNEAQLEKSRLLSDRFSAERPKGSFSTLEIQRTEQGDSAMYLCASSPRTSGSISEQYFGPGTRLTVT.

About this clonotype itself: A much larger clone lies one base from this, so it may be a read error. CDR3 loop: CASGNEQLF. CDR3 nucleotides: TGTGCCAGCGGCAATGAGCAGCTCTTC. The J gene is TRBJ2-1, the V gene TRBV12-3 or TRBV12-4; no clear D. The CDR3 has 9 residues.

The chain carries TRBV7-6 and TRBJ2-7; D gene unclear. Germline loops: CDR1 SGHVS, CDR2 FNYEAQ. The CDR3 is made up of 14 amino acids. The V gene lost 5 bases and the J gene lost 0 bases, with 11 bases spanning the gap. The CDR3 region is CASSRAPNSYEQYF. Written as DNA, the CDR3 is TGTGCCAGCAGCCGAGCACCAAACTCCTACGAGCAGTACTTC.

Notes on this clonotype: One end of the junction fails to match germline, which may point to a read error. The V call is TRBV2, the J call TRBJ2-7; D not resolved. This CDR3 has 12 amino acids. CDR1 is SNHLY and CDR2 is FYNNEI in the germline V gene. The CDR3 region is CASGEPAPEQYF. The CDR3 bases are TGTGCCAGCGGTGAGCCTGCCCCCGAGCAGTACTTC.

This clonotype was recorded at least ten times. The genes are TRBV28 and TRBJ2-1; 9 nucleotides match TRBD2. Looked up from germline, CDR1 is MDHEN and CDR2 is SYDVKM. The CDR3 loop spans 19 amino acids. With 2 bases clipped from V and 0 bases from J, the junction kept 11 bases outside the gene matches. CDR3 region: CASSLQLPFSGGSYNEQFF. CDR3 sequence (DNA): TGTGCCAGCAGTTTACAGCTTCCTTTTAGCGGGGGCTCCTACAATGAGCAGTTCTTC. The whole variable domain, remainder taken from reference TRBV28 and TRBJ2-1, is DVKVTQSSRYLVKRTGEKVFLECVQDMDHENMFWYRQDPGLGLRLIYFSYDVKMKEKGDIPEGYSVSREKKERFSLILESASTNQTSMYLCASSLQLPFSGGSYNEQFFGPGTRLTVL.